This T cell receptor beta chain emerged from a study of chemoradiotherapy in HPV16-positive cancers. Assay used: immunoSEQ multiplex PCR; TCRdb lists only in-frame clones, some missing. Among around 13,000 clones listed, around 85% were seen once. Over chemoradiotherapy, repertoires were sampled more than once. Germline V gene lookup returns CDR1 LNHDA and CDR2 SQIVND (reference sequence). The CDR3 sequence is 13 residues long. Study conclusions and caveats: Candidate HPV-specific clones and E7-related TCR motifs grew in tumor during treatment. Functional assays defining HPV-specific T cells used only a couple of HPV16-positive patients.

This clone is a singleton in its sample. Its antigen is not identified. The junction differs from germline at one of its ends, possibly a read error. This receptor was identified in a human donor with HPV-associated anogenital cancer. The chain carries TRBV19 and TRBJ1-5; no clear D gene. The sample in question was blood, obtained from a patient who underwent chemoradiotherapy. The CDR3 region has the DNA TGTGCCAGTAGTATGGGTAGCAATCAGCCCCGGCATTTT. Translation gives CASSMGSNQPRHF.